A single sample gave rise to the 17 T cell receptor beta chains below, sequenced in a study of T-cell memory formation after mild COVID-19. TCRdb reanalysed the 5' RACE reads using MiXCR and keeps one entry per CDR3 protein. The repertoire holds around 83,000 distinct CDR3 sequences, roughly 23% seen once, with less than 55% in the top ten. The sample taken for sequencing was PBMCs or a T cell subset sorted from them (not recorded which). The receptors originated from a man aged 18-30 years who had mild COVID-19 (a few samples of this study predate the infection). Cell type and time point are not known.

This clonotype was counted between two and nine times. V is TRBV11-2 and J is TRBJ2-3; tentative D call: TRBD2 (6 bases). Germline values: CDR1 SGHAT, CDR2 FQNNGV. This CDR3 spans 15 amino acids. With 6 bases removed from V and 0 bases from J, the gap between germline ends came to 13 bases. CDR3 DNA: TGTGCCAGCAGGGAGGGAGGCGGCAGCACAGATACGCAGTATTTT. Protein product: CASREGGGSTDTQYF.

This clonotype was counted a few times. The gene calls are TRBV6-5 and TRBJ2-7; TRBD1 agrees at 7 bases. With 2 bases clipped from V and 3 bases from J, the junction kept 4 bases outside the gene matches. Germline CDR1 MNHEY, CDR2 SVGAGI. The CDR3 contains 14 residues. DNA of the CDR3: TGTGCCAGCAGTTACGGGGGACAGTTCTACGAGCAGTACTTC. Its protein product is CASSYGGQFYEQYF.

This clonotype was seen a few times. This chain connects TRBV4-1 to TRBJ1-1; D may be TRBD1 (5 bases). Trimming removed 0 bases at V and 5 bases at J, with 7 bases between. CDR1 is MGHRA, CDR2 YSYEKL, per germline. The CDR3 has 13 amino acids. CDR3 sequence reads: CASSQEGETEAFF. CDR3 sequence (DNA): TGCGCCAGCAGCCAAGAAGGGGAGACTGAAGCTTTCTTT.

The rearrangement links TRBV28 to TRBJ1-2, with TRBD1 matching over 9 bases. The CDR3 consists of 13 residues. Germline CDR1 and CDR2: MDHEN and SYDVKM. With 5 bases clipped from V and 6 bases from J, the junction kept 4 bases outside the gene matches. As DNA, the CDR3 is TGTGCCAGCAGTCTCGGGGACAGGGATGGCTACACCTTC. Translated: CASSLGDRDGYTF.

The chain has TRBV4-1 and TRBJ2-5; D is tentatively TRBD1 or TRBD2 (5 bases each). Per germline, CDR1 MGHRA and CDR2 YSYEKL. There are 15 residues in the CDR3. Trimming took 4 bases from V and 0 from J, leaving 12 bases between them. The CDR3 reads CASSRIGGDQETQYF. The CDR3 region has the DNA TGCGCCAGCAGCCGTATTGGGGGAGACCAAGAGACCCAGTACTTC.

The V and J genes are TRBV6-5 and TRBJ1-2; no firm D call. CDR1 is MNHEY, CDR2 SVGAGI, per germline. The CDR3 length is 14 residues. Trimming shortened V by 3 bases and J by 4 bases, and 12 bases separated the two germline ends. Here the CDR3 reads CASSYRSSLYGYTF. The CDR3 nucleotides are TGTGCCAGCAGTTATCGGAGCTCCCTCTATGGCTACACCTTC.

In its sample, this clonotype was seen many times. The V gene is TRBV6-2 or TRBV6-3, the J gene TRBJ2-3; 7 bases match TRBD2. Germline V CDR1 and CDR2: MNHEY, SVGEGT. Unmatched junction bases numbered 9, after V lost 7 bases and J lost 2 bases. The CDR3 is made up of 15 amino acids. CDR3 sequence (DNA): TGTGCCAGCACTCACGGGCTAGCGGACACAGATACGCAGTATTTT. It encodes CASTHGLADTDTQYF.

V and J are TRBV7-8 and TRBJ2-5; TRBD2 is a possible D gene (5 bases). The CDR3 covers 14 residues. The V gene lost 5 bases and the J gene lost 4 bases, with 14 bases spanning the gap. The V gene's germline CDR1 is SGHVS and CDR2 FQNEAQ. The CDR3 here is CASSPPASPETQYF. CDR3 DNA sequence: TGTGCCAGCAGCCCACCGGCTAGCCCAGAGACCCAGTACTTC. Full variable domain (outside the CDR3, taken from reference TRBV7-8 and TRBJ2-5): GAGVSQSPRYKVAKRGQDVALRCDPISGHVSLFWYQQALGQGPEFLTYFQNEAQLDKSGLPSDRFFAERPEGSVSTLKIQRTQQEDSAVYLCASSPPASPETQYFGPGTRLLVL.

The chain employs TRBV4-2 and TRBJ2-1, with a tentative D call TRBD1 (6 bases). This CDR3 has 18 amino acids. CDR1 is LGHNA and CDR2 is YNFKEQ in the germline V gene. Between the trimmed V and J ends, which lost 1 base and 0 bases, there was a span of 16 bases. CDR3 protein: CASSQGEGGWPSYNEQFF. The CDR3 nucleotides read TGTGCCAGCAGCCAAGGGGAAGGGGGTTGGCCCTCCTACAATGAGCAGTTCTTC.

This clonotype was seen a few times. This chain links TRBV5-1 with TRBJ2-1; D gene ambiguous. The CDR3 has 14 amino acids. Germline assignment: CDR1 SGHRS and CDR2 YFSETQ. Trimming left V 2 bases short and J 0 bases short, with 6 bases between. The CDR3 region is CASSLRISYNEQFF. The CDR3 nucleotides are TGCGCCAGCAGCTTAAGGATCTCCTACAATGAGCAGTTCTTC.

This clonotype came up many times. The rearrangement joins TRBV6-2 or TRBV6-3 to TRBJ2-1, with 9 nucleotides matching TRBD1. V gave up 4 bases and J gave up 6 bases; unmatched junction bases: 4. This CDR3 has 14 amino acids. CDR1 is MNHEY and CDR2 is SVGEGT in the germline V gene. The DNA of the CDR3 is TGTGCCAGCAGTTCCGGGACAGGGATCAATGAGCAGTTCTTC. It translates to CASSSGTGINEQFF.

This sequence joins TRBV29-1 and TRBJ2-2, with no clear D. V was cut by 4 bases and J by 3 bases, with 6 bases left in between. Germline V gene sequence: CDR1 SQVTM, CDR2 ANQGSEA. CDR3 size: 12 residues. CDR3 DNA sequence: TGCAGCGTTGCGGCAGACACCGGGGAGCTGTTTTTT. Its protein product is CSVAADTGELFF.

The CDR3 nucleotides read TGTGCCAGCAGCTTAAGACTAGGGGAGACCCAGTACTTC. Protein product: CASSLRLGETQYF. The J gene is TRBJ2-5, the V gene TRBV7-8; possibly TRBD2 for D (6 bases). With 2 bases removed from V and 5 bases from J, the gap between germline ends came to 9 bases. The CDR3 is made up of 13 amino acids. The V gene's germline CDR1 is SGHVS and CDR2 FQNEAQ.

The rearrangement joins TRBV4-3 to TRBJ2-1; 7 bases match TRBD2. CDR3 length: 16 residues. Trimming took 0 bases from V and 7 from J; bases not matched to a gene: 9. Per the germline V gene, CDR1 is LGHNA and CDR2 is YSLEER. CDR3 residues: CASSQDRRGWWNEQFF. The CDR3 bases are TGCGCCAGCAGCCAAGACCGGCGGGGGTGGTGGAATGAGCAGTTCTTC.

The V gene is TRBV6-5, the J gene TRBJ2-7; D may be TRBD1 or TRBD2 (5 bases each). The CDR3 covers 12 residues. The V gene's germline CDR1 is MNHEY and CDR2 SVGAGI. Trimming shortened V by 5 bases and J by 3 bases, and 8 bases separated the two germline ends. The CDR3 DNA reads TGTGCCAGCAGTAGGGGAGTCTACGAGCAGTACGTC. Its protein is CASSRGVYEQYV.

This clonotype showed up just a few times. The gene calls are TRBV7-9 and TRBJ2-3, with D perhaps TRBD1 (5 bases). The CDR3 sequence is 15 residues long. V was pared by 6 bases and J by 3 bases, with 16 bases between. Germline V gene data show CDR1 as SEHNR and CDR2 as FQNEAQ (reference sequence). CDR3 nucleotide sequence: TGTGCCAGCAGGCCCCCGGTAGCAGGGACAGATACGCAGTATTTT. Protein sequence: CASRPPVAGTDTQYF.

The chain joins TRBV4-1 to TRBJ2-7, with 7 bases that match TRBD1. The CDR3 spans 13 residues. Germline lookup yields CDR1 MGHRA and CDR2 YSYEKL. The trim removed 4 bases at V and 5 bases at J, leaving 5 bases unmatched. DNA of the CDR3: TGCGCCAGCAGCCCGGGACAGCTGGACGAGCAGTACTTC. Translation gives CASSPGQLDEQYF.